This T cell receptor beta chain emerged from a study of shared clonotypes between healthy human individuals. The length of the CDR3 is 14 residues. The ends lost 5 bases at V and 7 bases at J; junction bases unmatched: 9. Germline V gene lookup returns CDR1 MDHEN and CDR2 SYDVKM. The table came from immunoSEQ multiplex PCR; TCRdb's copy has only in-frame clones and leaves some out. The sample lists a few million clones; approximately 90% were seen once. Comments on this clone: Its antigen is not known.

Study findings and constraints: Shared clonotypes across all four donors exceeded non-shared ones in generation probability.

The sequence was collected from a man aged 18 to 35 in good health. Some clones in this sample may be carry-over from other donors' samples. This sequence joins TRBV28 and TRBJ2-7, with 9 bases that match TRBD2. The sequenced sample was naive CD4+ T cells from PBMCs. Subset specified: CD45RA+ positively selected. CDR3 nucleotide sequence: TGTGCCAGCAGTCTTAGCGGGAGCATTCGGGAGCAGTACTTC. Its protein product is CASSLSGSIREQYF.